Below are 9 T cell receptor beta chains sequenced from a single sample in a study of cytomegalovirus exposure and HLA in healthy donors. A multiplex PCR was run with 60 Vbeta primers and 13 Jbeta primers. The repertoire was sequenced with immunoSEQ multiplex PCR; TCRdb's copy has only in-frame clones and lacks some. This sample has about 160,000 clones, with around 75% found just once. Sequencing was performed on PBMCs. These receptor sequences come from a woman under 30 in good health and CMV-seronegative.

The chain links TRBV4-3 to TRBJ1-2; D may be TRBD1 (5 bases). Germline V gene sequence: CDR1 LGHNA, CDR2 YSLEER. Between the trimmed V and J ends, which lost 3 bases and 0 bases, there was a span of 11 bases. The CDR3 length is 15 residues. The CDR3 protein is CASSQGGGANYGYTF. CDR3 coding DNA: TGCGCCAGCAGCCAGGGGGGGGGAGCTAACTATGGCTACACCTTC.

V gene TRBV6-5 combines with J gene TRBJ2-5, with 9 bases that match TRBD2. The CDR3 spans 15 residues. CDR1 and CDR2 from the germline V gene are MNHEY and SVGAGI. Trimming took 2 bases from V and 5 from J; bases not matched to a gene: 6. The CDR3: CASSYPSGRRETQYF. CDR3 sequence (DNA): TGTGCCAGCAGTTACCCGAGCGGGAGGAGGGAGACCCAGTACTTC.

V is TRBV30 and J is TRBJ1-2, with TRBD1 as a possible D gene (6 bases). The CDR3 contains 12 residues. The germline V and J ends were trimmed by 3 bases and 9 bases, with 14 bases remaining between them. Germline CDR1 reads GTSNPN; CDR2 reads SVGIG (reference sequence). The CDR3 DNA reads as TGTGCCTGGAGCGGGGGGGCGCAACGCTACACCTTC. It specifies CAWSGGAQRYTF. Full variable domain (missing parts from reference TRBV30 and TRBJ1-2): SQTIHQWPATLVQPVGSPLSLECTVEGTSNPNLYWYRQAAGRGLQLLFYSVGIGQISSEVPQNLSASRPQDRQFILSSKKLLLSDSGFYLCAWSGGAQRYTFGSGTRLTVV.

The chain joins TRBV7-3 to TRBJ2-2; 10 bases match TRBD1. This CDR3 has 21 amino acids. Germline values: CDR1 SGHTA, CDR2 FQGTGA. V gave up 4 bases and J gave up 1 base; unmatched junction bases: 18. For the CDR3, the DNA is TGTGCCAGCAGCTCCCAACCCCCGACCGGGACAGGGGTTAAGAACACCGGGGAGCTGTTTTTT. Translating it yields CASSSQPPTGTGVKNTGELFF.

The rearrangement uses TRBV7-6 and TRBJ2-1; D uncertain. Between the trimmed V and J ends, which lost 7 bases and 0 bases, there was a span of 10 bases. This CDR3 contains 14 residues. Germline assignment: CDR1 SGHVS and CDR2 FNYEAQ. In nucleotides, the CDR3 is TGTGCCAGCACCGCTTCCAGCTCCTACAATGAGCAGTTCTTC. Protein: CASTASSSYNEQFF.

The chain is built from TRBV7-2 and TRBJ1-1; D not resolved. CDR1 SGHTA and CDR2 FQGNSA come from the germline V gene. V was trimmed by 6 bases and J by 1 base, leaving 12 bases between them. The CDR3 has 14 residues. The DNA of the CDR3 is TGTGCCAGCAGACCCGCGGCCGAGAACACTGAAGCTTTCTTT. It specifies CASRPAAENTEAFF.

The chain uses TRBV28 and TRBJ1-1; D is unclear. V was pared by 8 bases and J by 6 bases, with 13 bases between. Germline V gene sequence: CDR1 MDHEN, CDR2 SYDVKM. The CDR3 runs 12 residues. CDR3 loop: CASLDQTPEAFF. Written as DNA, the CDR3 is TGTGCCAGCCTTGACCAGACACCTGAAGCTTTCTTT.

The CDR3 spells CSVEGQGRDQFF. In nucleotides, the CDR3 is TGCAGCGTGGAGGGACAGGGGCGAGATCAGTTCTTC. The chain uses TRBV29-1 and TRBJ2-1; 10 bases match TRBD1. V dropped 6 bases and J dropped 13; count of bases not matched to a gene: 9. The CDR3 covers 12 residues. Germline V gives CDR1 SQVTM, CDR2 ANQGSEA.

The chain carries TRBV11-2 and TRBJ1-1; 8 nucleotides match TRBD1. The CDR3 totals 14 residues. The V gene's germline CDR1 is SGHAT and CDR2 FQNNGV. Trimming took 5 bases from V and 4 from J; bases not matched to a gene: 6. The CDR3 sequence is CASSRTGRFTEAFF. Here the CDR3 DNA reads TGTGCCAGCAGCCGGACAGGGCGTTTCACTGAAGCTTTCTTT.